A selection of T cell receptor beta chains follows, all from one sample in a study of identical twins. TCRdb re-analysed the 5' RACE reads in MiXCR, keeping a single row per CDR3 protein. Among 500,000 to 600,000 distinct CDR3 sequences listed, 20% to 25% were seen once. This sample also belongs to another study, concerning T cells expressing NK-cell markers.

Specimen: CD4+ T cells sorted from blood. These receptors came from a woman under 30 in good health. CDR3s include the opening cysteine and the closing phenylalanine or tryptophan. The order of the fields is V gene, J gene, D gene, clone size, CDR3 DNA, CDR3 protein. A D gene is named only where the DNA matches it firmly. Some rows have no size entry. The others give once, few or many, or a class for an expanded clone.

TRBV7-8,TRBJ2-5,-,-,TGTGCCAGCAGTATGGGGTTACAAGAGACCCAGTACTTC,CASSMGLQETQYF
TRBV12-3/TRBV12-4,TRBJ1-5,-,-,TGTGCCAGCAGCCGTCCGGGTGGAGGACAGCCCCAGCATTTT,CASSRPGGGQPQHF
TRBV20-1,TRBJ1-3,-,-,TGCAGTGCTAGAGGTCTCCGAAACACCATATATTTT,CSARGLRNTIYF
TRBV20-1,TRBJ2-1,-,-,TGCAGTGCCACCGGAATCAATGAGCAGTTCTTC,CSATGINEQFF
TRBV27,TRBJ2-5,TRBD2,-,TGTGCCACCGGAGCGGGGGGCTACCAAGAGACCCAGTACTTC,CATGAGGYQETQYF
TRBV5-1,TRBJ2-5,-,-,TGCGCCAGCAGCTTGGAGCGTAGCGGTGAGACCCAGTACTTC,CASSLERSGETQYF
TRBV12-3/TRBV12-4,TRBJ1-3,-,-,TGTGCCAGCAGTTCCCACTCTGGAAACACCATATATTTT,CASSSHSGNTIYF
TRBV12-3/TRBV12-4,TRBJ2-5,-,-,TGTGCCAGCAGTTTCTCGACCGGGGAAGAGACCCAGTACTTC,CASSFSTGEETQYF
TRBV5-1,TRBJ2-5,TRBD2,many,TGCGCCAGCACCAACCCGGGGGGGACCCAGTACTTC,CASTNPGGTQYF
TRBV14,TRBJ1-2,-,-,TGTGCCAGCAGCTCAATGGGTTTTCATGGCTACACCTTC,CASSSMGFHGYTF
TRBV29-1,TRBJ2-1,TRBD2,many,TGCAGCGTTCTAGCGGAACCTACCTACAATGAGCAGTTCTTC,CSVLAEPTYNEQFF
TRBV5-1,TRBJ2-1,TRBD1,many,TGCGCCAGCAGCAGGACAGGGTTGGGCAATGAGCAGTTCTTC,CASSRTGLGNEQFF
TRBV29-1,TRBJ2-3,-,few,TGCAGCGTCGGGGATTGGCGGGATACGCAGTATTTT,CSVGDWRDTQYF
TRBV6-1,TRBJ1-5,TRBD1,few,TGTGCCAGCAGTGGGAGCAGGGGGGGCAATCAGCCCCAGCATTTT,CASSGSRGGNQPQHF
TRBV20-1,TRBJ2-2,TRBD2,-,TGCAGTGCTTCTCGGCGGGGGATGAACACCGGGGAGCTGTTTTTT,CSASRRGMNTGELFF
TRBV20-1,TRBJ2-1,-,-,TGCAGTGCTAGCTCGAGCGGGCTCTACAATGAGCAGTTCTTC,CSASSSGLYNEQFF
TRBV10-1,TRBJ2-1,TRBD1,-,TGCGCCAGCAGTGGAGGGGGACAGGCCCAATACTCCTACAATGAGCAGTTCTTC,CASSGGGQAQYSYNEQFF
TRBV7-2,TRBJ1-2,TRBD1,few,TGTGCCAGCAGTTCCCGGGGGACAGGGTCAAAGGGAACCTTC,CASSSRGTGSKGTF
TRBV20-1,TRBJ2-1,-,-,TGCAGTCCAATTCCGCGGGACAATGAGCAGTTCTTC,CSPIPRDNEQFF
TRBV5-1,TRBJ2-1,-,many,TGCGCCAGCAGTTCTTTATTGACGCAGAGCTCCTACAATGAGCAGTTCTTC,CASSSLLTQSSYNEQFF
TRBV29-1,TRBJ1-1,-,few,TGCAGCGTTGACGTGGTGCGCACTGAAGCTTTCTTT,CSVDVVRTEAFF
TRBV29-1,TRBJ1-5,-,-,TGCAGCGCTAGCCGGGGCCCAGGCAATCAGCCCCAGCATTTT,CSASRGPGNQPQHF
TRBV6-2/TRBV6-3,TRBJ1-2,-,few,TGTGCCAGCAGTTACTCGGGTAGGGTTAACTATGGCTACACCTTC,CASSYSGRVNYGYTF
TRBV4-2,TRBJ2-5,-,few,TGTGCCAGCAGCCAAGAATTTAATCAGGCGAGTGAGACCCAGTACTTC,CASSQEFNQASETQYF
TRBV5-1,TRBJ2-7,-,-,TGCGCCAGCAGCCCCTACACCGACCGATTTGGCTCCTACGAGCAGTACTTC,CASSPYTDRFGSYEQYF
TRBV29-1,TRBJ2-7,-,many,TGCAGCGTTGAAGCCTCTGGATACGAGCAGTACTTC,CSVEASGYEQYF
TRBV6-5,TRBJ2-3,-,-,TGTGCCAGCAGTTACTTTTCGGGGAAGGGCACAGATACGCAGTATTTT,CASSYFSGKGTDTQYF
TRBV5-1,TRBJ2-1,TRBD2,-,TGCGCCAGCCTCCAGCTAGCGGGGGGATCCTACAATGAGCAGTTCTTC,CASLQLAGGSYNEQFF
TRBV5-6,TRBJ2-7,-,few,TGTGCCAGCAGCTTGGCACGTGGTAGGGGCGAGCAGTACTTC,CASSLARGRGEQYF
TRBV6-2/TRBV6-3,TRBJ2-7,-,-,TGTGCCAGCAGCCCGACCCGCGAGCAGTACTTC,CASSPTREQYF
TRBV27,TRBJ2-7,-,-,TGTGCCAGCAGTATGGGGGCCGAGACAGGTAGGGGTGACGAGCAGTACTTC,CASSMGAETGRGDEQYF
TRBV6-1,TRBJ2-7,TRBD2,few,TGTGCCAGCAGACCTCTAGCGGCTAATGGTGAGCAGTACTTC,CASRPLAANGEQYF
TRBV12-5,TRBJ1-5,TRBD1,-,TGTGCTAGTGGTTTGGGACAGGGGGGAAATAGCAATCAGCCCCAGCATTTT,CASGLGQGGNSNQPQHF
TRBV12-3/TRBV12-4,TRBJ2-2,TRBD1,-,TGTGCCAGCAGTTTACGGCAGGGGGACACCGGGGAGCTGTTTTTT,CASSLRQGDTGELFF
TRBV20-1,TRBJ2-2,-,few,TGCAGTGCTAGTGAGAACACCGGGGAGCTGTTTTTT,CSASENTGELFF
TRBV3-1,TRBJ2-2,-,-,TGTGCCAGCAGCCAATGGGTGGGGCGGTTCACCGGGGAGCTGTTTTTT,CASSQWVGRFTGELFF
TRBV20-1,TRBJ2-3,-,many,TGCAGTGCGTACTCGGCCCTTAGCACAGATACGCAGTATTTT,CSAYSALSTDTQYF
TRBV5-6,TRBJ1-2,-,-,TGTGCCAGCAGCCCCTCGGGACAACCAAACTATGGCTACACCTTC,CASSPSGQPNYGYTF
TRBV21-1,TRBJ2-2,-,few,TGTGCCAGCAGCAAAGACTCCGGCTGCACCGGGGAGCTGTTTTTT,CASSKDSGCTGELFF
TRBV19,TRBJ2-1,-,-,TGTGCCAGTACGGAAATCGCGGGTTTCATAAGAAAGCAGTTCTTC,CASTEIAGFIRKQFF
TRBV29-1,TRBJ2-1,-,many,TGCAGCGTTACAGGGTTATCGTACAATGAGCAGTTCTTC,CSVTGLSYNEQFF
TRBV25-1,TRBJ2-7,TRBD2,-,TGTGCCAGCAGCAAAGCGGGAGGGCCAGTTGTAAACTTC,CASSKAGGPVVNF
TRBV15,TRBJ2-5,-,-,TGTGCCACCAGCAGAGGAAGGACTTTGGAAGAGACCCAGTACTTC,CATSRGRTLEETQYF
TRBV18,TRBJ1-1,-,few,TGTGCCAGCTCCCGAACGGACACGGACACTGAAGCTTTCTTT,CASSRTDTDTEAFF
TRBV6-5,TRBJ1-2,-,-,TGTGCCAGCAGTTACTCCCGGACAGACCACTATGGCTACACCTTC,CASSYSRTDHYGYTF
TRBV6-1,TRBJ2-3,TRBD1,few,TGTGCCAGCAGCAATTACAGGGGTTACACAGATACGCAGTATTTT,CASSNYRGYTDTQYF
TRBV30,TRBJ2-1,-,many,TGTGCCTGCGGGAGAGGTTTCAATGAGCAGTTCTTC,CACGRGFNEQFF
TRBV12-3/TRBV12-4,TRBJ1-3,-,-,TGTGCCAGCAGTTTAACTATTACTGGAAACACCATATATTTT,CASSLTITGNTIYF
TRBV7-8,TRBJ2-3,-,once,TGTGCCAGCAGCGAAAGACGACGTCTCTCAGATACGCAGTATTTT,CASSERRRLSDTQYF
TRBV12-3/TRBV12-4,TRBJ2-3,TRBD2,-,TGTGCCAGCAGTTCCTATAGACTAGCGGGGACAGATACGCAGTATTTT,CASSSYRLAGTDTQYF
TRBV5-1,TRBJ2-1,-,-,TGCGCCAGCAGCCGGAACGCAGGGAGCGATGAGCAGTTCTTC,CASSRNAGSDEQFF
TRBV12-3/TRBV12-4,TRBJ1-3,-,-,TGTGCCAGCAGAATAACAGGGACAGGAAACACCATATATTTT,CASRITGTGNTIYF
TRBV2,TRBJ1-1,-,-,TGTGCCAGCAGTGAAGTTGACAGACCGAAAGCTTTCTTT,CASSEVDRPKAFF